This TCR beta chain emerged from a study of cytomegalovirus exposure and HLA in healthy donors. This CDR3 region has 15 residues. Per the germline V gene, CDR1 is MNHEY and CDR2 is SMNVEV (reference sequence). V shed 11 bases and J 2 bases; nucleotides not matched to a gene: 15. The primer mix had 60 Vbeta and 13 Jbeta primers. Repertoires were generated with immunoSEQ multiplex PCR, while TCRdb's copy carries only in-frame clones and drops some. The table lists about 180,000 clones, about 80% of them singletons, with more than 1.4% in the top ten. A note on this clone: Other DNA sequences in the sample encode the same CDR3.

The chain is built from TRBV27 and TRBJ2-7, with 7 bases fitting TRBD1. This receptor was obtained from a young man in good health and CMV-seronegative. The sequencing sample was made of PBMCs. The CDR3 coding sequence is TGTGCCTCCAGGACAGGCCCCGCGCTTCCCTACGAGCAGTACTTC. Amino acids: CASRTGPALPYEQYF.